Each of the 28 T cell receptor beta chains below was sequenced from the same sample in a study of Graves' ophthalmopathy and Graves' hyperthyroidism. Beta-chain TCR CDR3 regions were amplified from RNA transcripts. RT-PCR was first run with HTBI primers, then multiplex PCR in a second round. TCRdb recomputed calls from the multiplex PCR reads with MiXCR, one row per CDR3 protein. The sample has about 390,000 distinct CDR3 sequences; 15% to 20% are singletons. The sample was peripheral blood. Every receptor here comes from an adult woman with stable Graves' hyperthyroidism.

The V gene is TRBV24-1, the J gene TRBJ1-2; D is perhaps TRBD1 (5 bases). Deletions cut 4 bases from V and 9 bases from J, with 17 bases between. CDR1 KGHDR and CDR2 SFDVKD come from the germline V gene. The CDR3 spans 14 residues. CDR3 DNA sequence: TGTGCCACCAGTGACCCGGGACGGAGCCTAAGCTACACCTTC. Translation: CATSDPGRSLSYTF.

Many counts were recorded for this clonotype. The rearrangement joins TRBV29-1 to TRBJ2-4, with D possibly TRBD1 on 5 matching bases. This CDR3 contains 13 residues. Trimming took 7 bases from V and 0 from J, leaving 10 bases between them. Germline CDR1 reads SQVTM; CDR2 reads ANQGSEA. The CDR3 bases are TGCAGCGCTGGGGCGGTAGCCAAAAACATTCAGTACTTC. Encoded protein: CSAGAVAKNIQYF.

This clonotype was observed at least ten times. The chain recombines TRBV29-1 with TRBJ2-2; 7 bases agree with TRBD1. CDR1 SQVTM and CDR2 ANQGSEA come from the germline V gene. V lost 6 bases to trimming and J lost 0 bases; unmatched junction nucleotides: 4. CDR3 length: 14 residues. This chain's CDR3 is CSVWDSPNTGELFF. The CDR3 DNA follows: TGCAGCGTGTGGGACAGCCCGAACACCGGGGAGCTGTTTTTT.

This clonotype was seen ten or more times. The chain joins TRBV6-1 to TRBJ2-6; D perhaps matches TRBD1 (6 bases). Trimming pared 6 bases from V and 3 bases from J, leaving 18 bases between. The CDR3 consists of 17 residues. The germline CDR1 and CDR2 sequences are MNHNS and SASEGT. The CDR3 loop reads CASSEPGGLNGANVLTF. CDR3 DNA sequence: TGTGCCAGCAGCGAACCTGGGGGCTTGAATGGGGCCAACGTCCTGACTTTC.

This clonotype was seen repeatedly, ten times or more. The chain is built from TRBV3-1 and TRBJ2-5; TRBD1 matches 8 bases. The germline gives CDR1 LGHDT, CDR2 YNNKEL (reference sequence). This CDR3 comprises 16 residues. With V trimmed by 4 bases and J by 4 bases, 11 bases remained unmatched. The CDR3 nucleotides read TGTGCCAGCAGCCCACCCAGGGGGCGCGAGGGAGAGACCCAGTACTTC. Amino acid sequence: CASSPPRGREGETQYF.

This clonotype was seen ten or more times. The rearrangement joins TRBV20-1 to TRBJ1-2, with D uncertain. The CDR3 sequence is 14 residues long. Trimming removed 6 bases at V and 1 base at J, with 15 bases between. Germline CDR1 reads DFQATT; CDR2 reads SNEGSKA (reference sequence). The CDR3 here is CSASGREVNYGYTF. DNA of the CDR3: TGCAGTGCCTCCGGGAGGGAAGTTAACTATGGCTACACCTTC.

This clonotype was counted at least ten times. The V gene is TRBV6-1, the J gene TRBJ1-5; TRBD1 aligns across 7 bases. After removal of 8 bases from V and 1 base from J, the junction contained 11 bases not matched to a gene. This CDR3 contains 16 residues. Per germline, CDR1 MNHNS and CDR2 SASEGT. The CDR3 DNA is TGTGCCAGCCAGACCTCCCAGGGGGACAGCAATCAGCCCCAGCATTTT. This translates into CASQTSQGDSNQPQHF.

Many counts were recorded for this clonotype. V is TRBV11-1 and J is TRBJ1-1; 8 nucleotides match TRBD1. The CDR3 extends over 17 amino acids. Germline values: CDR1 SGHAT, CDR2 FQDESV (reference sequence). The J segment lost 1 base and the V segment lost 5 bases, leaving 12 bases of the junction unmatched. The CDR3 sequence: CASSHSDRGAKNTEAFF. CDR3 nucleotide sequence: TGTGCCAGCAGCCACAGCGACAGGGGTGCTAAGAACACTGAAGCTTTCTTT.

This clonotype appeared many times. The rearrangement joins TRBV28 to TRBJ1-1, with 9 bases lining up with TRBD1. V shed 5 bases and J 5 bases; nucleotides not matched to a gene: 24. The CDR3 runs to 20 residues. Per germline, CDR1 MDHEN and CDR2 SYDVKM. CDR3 protein: CASSRSPWTGEISRATEAFF. Written as DNA, the CDR3 is TGTGCCAGCAGTCGGTCGCCGTGGACAGGGGAAATTTCTCGAGCAACTGAAGCTTTCTTT.

The V and J genes are TRBV6-2 or TRBV6-3 and TRBJ1-1; D gene unclear. The CDR3 is made up of 13 amino acids. The V and J ends lost 1 base and 4 bases respectively, with 7 bases between them. Germline CDR1 is MNHEY and CDR2 is SVGEGT. CDR3 sequence (DNA): TGTGCCAGCAGTTACTTAGGGTCCACTGAAGCTTTCTTT. It encodes CASSYLGSTEAFF.

This chain links TRBV4-2 with TRBJ2-7; 12 bases fit TRBD2. This CDR3 has 16 residues. The germline gives CDR1 LGHNA, CDR2 YNFKEQ. V trimming: 3 bases; J trimming: 1 base; junction bases outside the gene matches: 4. The chain's CDR3 is CASSQGTSGGSYEQYF. The CDR3 coding sequence is TGTGCCAGCAGCCAGGGTACTAGCGGGGGGTCCTACGAGCAGTACTTC.

This clonotype was counted many times. The chain joins TRBV5-5 to TRBJ2-7, with no clear D. CDR1 is SGHKS, CDR2 YYEKEE, per germline (reference sequence). V lost 2 bases and J lost 3, with 6 bases in between. The CDR3 runs 12 residues. This chain's CDR3 is CASSLPYYEQYF. CDR3 in DNA: TGTGCCAGCAGCTTACCCTACTACGAGCAGTACTTC.

This clonotype has at least ten counts. The chain uses TRBV11-2 and TRBJ2-2, with D perhaps TRBD1 (6 bases). The V gene's germline CDR1 is SGHAT and CDR2 FQNNGV. CDR3 size: 13 residues. V was pared by 5 bases and J by 6 bases, with 10 bases between. In nucleotides, the CDR3 is TGTGCCAGCAGCCCCACAGGGTCCGGGGAGCTGTTTTTT. Translating gives CASSPTGSGELFF.

The rearrangement links TRBV28 to TRBJ1-3, with D maybe TRBD1 (5 bases). Per the germline V gene, CDR1 is MDHEN and CDR2 is SYDVKM. There are 18 residues in the CDR3. Trimming removed 11 bases at V and 0 bases at J, with 26 bases between. The CDR3 spells CACKDQLGVGRSGNTIYF. The CDR3 DNA is TGTGCCTGCAAAGATCAGCTCGGGGTGGGGCGCTCTGGAAACACCATATATTTT.

There are many counts of this clonotype. V is TRBV25-1 and J is TRBJ2-4; 7 bases are shared with TRBD1. Germline loops: CDR1 MGHDK, CDR2 SYGVNS. V lost 6 bases and J lost 9; bases outside the gene matches: 17. CDR3 size: 16 residues. The CDR3 loop is CASSPDRRIHSGIQYF. CDR3 nucleotide sequence: TGTGCCAGCAGCCCGGACAGGCGGATCCACTCAGGCATTCAGTACTTC.

This chain connects TRBV6-2 or TRBV6-3 to TRBJ2-7; D call uncertain. Trimming left V 6 bases short and J 6 bases short, with 12 bases between. In germline, CDR1 is MNHEY, CDR2 SVGEGT. This CDR3 is 12 amino acids long. In DNA form, the CDR3 reads TGTGCCAGCAGACCGTCTTGGGGCGAGCAGTACTTC. Translated: CASRPSWGEQYF.

This clonotype was detected many times. The rearrangement links TRBV6-5 to TRBJ2-7; D gene uncertain. This CDR3 has 14 amino acids. Looked up from germline, CDR1 is MNHEY and CDR2 is SVGAGI. Deletions cut 2 bases from V and 1 base from J, with 9 bases between. CDR3 residues: CASSYMGKSYEQYF. The CDR3 region has the DNA TGTGCCAGCAGTTACATGGGGAAGTCCTACGAGCAGTACTTC.

In this sample, this clonotype turned up many times. This chain uses TRBV3-1 with TRBJ2-5; D not certain. Per germline, CDR1 LGHDT and CDR2 YNNKEL (reference sequence). The V end lost 1 base, the J end lost 5 bases, and 11 bases lay between the germline ends. There are 14 residues in the CDR3. The CDR3 here is CASSQGLLRETQYF. The DNA of the CDR3 is TGTGCCAGCAGCCAAGGCCTTTTGCGGGAGACCCAGTACTTC.

The chain combines TRBV7-8 with TRBJ2-3; perhaps TRBD1 as D (6 bases). Germline CDR1 is SGHVS and CDR2 is FQNEAQ. The CDR3 covers 15 residues. Trimming stripped 3 bases from V and 1 base from J, with 11 bases between. CDR3 residues: CASSFRRTGTDTQYF. CDR3 nucleotide sequence: TGTGCCAGCAGCTTTCGACGGACAGGCACAGATACGCAGTATTTT.

This clonotype was recorded many times. The chain carries TRBV28 and TRBJ2-7; no clear D. Trimming cost V 5 bases and J 3 bases, with 11 bases left between them. Germline V gene sequence: CDR1 MDHEN, CDR2 SYDVKM. The CDR3 extends over 13 amino acids. The CDR3 loop is CASSTYRVYEQYF. DNA for the CDR3: TGTGCCAGCAGTACCTATCGGGTCTACGAGCAGTACTTC.

The chain links TRBV28 to TRBJ1-1; 8 bases are a match to TRBD1. J was trimmed by 1 base and V by 6 bases; bases with no gene match: 7. This CDR3 is built from 15 residues. Per the germline V gene, CDR1 is MDHEN and CDR2 is SYDVKM. The CDR3 DNA reads TGTGCCAGCAGCACCCTCGACAGGGGGAACACTGAAGCTTTCTTT. Translated, it gives CASSTLDRGNTEAFF.

This clonotype was seen many times. The chain joins TRBV6-6 to TRBJ1-1, with TRBD1 as a possible D gene (5 bases). The CDR3 loop spans 13 amino acids. With 4 bases removed from V and 8 bases from J, the gap between germline ends came to 14 bases. The germline V gene encodes CDR1 MNHNY and CDR2 SVGAGI (reference sequence). CDR3 in amino acids: CASSLTGGAEAFF. The CDR3 DNA follows: TGTGCCAGCAGTTTAACAGGTGGAGCGGAAGCTTTCTTT.

This clonotype was counted ten times or more. This sequence joins TRBV6-5 and TRBJ2-5, with 8 bases that match TRBD1. CDR3 length equals 14 residues. CDR1 and CDR2 from the germline V gene are MNHEY and SVGAGI. The ends lost 0 bases at V and 5 bases at J; junction bases unmatched: 2. The CDR3 is CASSYSDRGETQYF. CDR3 nucleotides: TGTGCCAGCAGTTACTCTGACAGGGGTGAGACCCAGTACTTC.

The sample holds many counts of this clonotype. The chain links TRBV6-1 to TRBJ1-1; 12 bases line up with TRBD1. V trimming: 5 bases; J trimming: 1 base; junction bases outside the gene matches: 2. The CDR3 extends over 15 amino acids. The germline V gene has CDR1 MNHNS and CDR2 SASEGT. The CDR3 bases are TGTGCCAGCAGTAGGGACAGGGGGCAGAACACTGAAGCTTTCTTT. This encodes CASSRDRGQNTEAFF.

This clonotype was seen a few times. The chain couples TRBV20-1 to TRBJ2-7; 9 bases fit TRBD2. This CDR3 has 17 residues. V shed 0 bases, J shed 2 bases, and the junction held 11 bases outside the gene matches. Germline V gene sequence: CDR1 DFQATT, CDR2 SNEGSKA (reference sequence). CDR3 in DNA: TGCAGTGCTAGAGATCCGGCGAGCGGGAGGCATACCTACGAGCAGTACTTC. Translated, it gives CSARDPASGRHTYEQYF.

This clonotype was counted ten times or more. V is TRBV24-1 and J is TRBJ2-2, with D possibly matching TRBD1 (6 bases). Deletions cut 4 bases from V and 6 bases from J, with 8 bases between. Germline V lookup: CDR1 KGHDR, CDR2 SFDVKD. This CDR3 spans 13 amino acids. For the CDR3, the DNA is TGTGCCACCAGTGAAGGGACATCCGGGGAGCTGTTTTTT. This encodes CATSEGTSGELFF.

This clonotype appeared a few times. This chain links TRBV18 with TRBJ2-7; D is possibly TRBD2 (7 bases). Germline CDR1 is KGHSH and CDR2 is LQKENI. Trimming left V 4 bases short and J 6 bases short, with 22 bases between. This CDR3 comprises 16 residues. In DNA form, the CDR3 reads TGTGCCAGCTCACAATTACGGGGGGCGCCCAAAGGCGAGCAGTACTTC. It is translated as CASSQLRGAPKGEQYF. Filled out from reference TRBV18 and TRBJ2-7, the complete variable domain reads NAGVMQNPRHLVRRRGQEARLRCSPMKGHSHVYWYRQLPEEGLKFMVYLQKENIIDESGMPKERFSAEFPKEGPSILRIQQVVRGDSAAYFCASSQLRGAPKGEQYFGPGTRLTVT.

This clonotype was detected ten times or more. The chain employs TRBV6-2 or TRBV6-3 and TRBJ2-7, with 13 nucleotides matching TRBD2. Trimming cost V 9 bases and J 5 bases; bases outside gene matches: 13. CDR3 length equals 16 residues. Germline lookup yields CDR1 MNHEY and CDR2 SVGEGT. Here the CDR3 reads CASTAGGLAGYHEQYF. CDR3 nucleotide sequence: TGTGCCAGTACGGCAGGGGGACTAGCGGGATACCACGAGCAGTACTTC.